This TCR beta chain was obtained from a study of blood T cell repertoires in COVID-19. The CDR3 has 15 residues. The protocol was immunoSEQ multiplex PCR, while the TCRdb copy is restricted to in-frame clones and leaves out a portion. The sample shows approximately 190,000 clones, about 85% of them seen only once. Sample: PBMCs or T cells enriched from blood (not recorded which). The source is a middle-aged woman in a cohort exposed to, infected with or recovered from COVID-19 (not recorded which). The chain joins TRBV7-5 to TRBJ1-5. TRBV7-5 is a pseudogene locus. CDR3 DNA sequence: TGTGTCAGAAGCTTAGGTGTCGGTAGCAATCAGCCCCAGCATTTT. This gives the protein CVRSLGVGSNQPQHF.